Listed below are T cell receptor beta chains from one sample, sequenced in a study of T cells after yellow fever vaccination. Via MiXCR, TCRdb re-called the 5' RACE reads, giving one row per CDR3 protein. The repertoire holds 300,000 or so distinct CDR3 sequences, with approximately 10% as singletons. This specimen consisted of CD4+ T cells sorted from PBMCs, obtained 5 days after the yellow fever booster vaccination. The receptors here all came from a young man who received the YFV17D yellow fever vaccine. Both conserved end residues are trimmed from each CDR3. A D gene is named only where the DNA matches it firmly.

>TRBV5-1|.|TRBJ1-3
ASSPGLSGNTIY
>TRBV6-1|TRBD1|TRBJ1-2
ASSADRVGLGYGYT
>TRBV7-3|.|TRBJ1-3
ASSAGSLTSGNTIY
>TRBV5-1|.|TRBJ2-3
ASSFALEDTQY
>TRBV3-1|.|TRBJ2-5
ASSLRAGETQY
>TRBV7-2|.|TRBJ2-3
ASRTPIGVTTDTQY
>TRBV14|TRBD2|TRBJ2-5
ASSQGATSGGETQY
>TRBV5-1|TRBD1|TRBJ2-7
ASTRTGGGQYEQY
>TRBV7-3|TRBD2|TRBJ2-3
ASSLGRGSTDTQY
>TRBV4-3|.|TRBJ2-3
ASSSRGSVSTDTQY
>TRBV29-1|.|TRBJ1-1
SVLIPATHEAF
>TRBV10-3|TRBD2|TRBJ2-1
AIRSGKGTNEQF
>TRBV5-1|.|TRBJ1-2
ASSPIQGRIYGYT
>TRBV29-1|TRBD2|TRBJ2-2
SVVVTSGGPSNTGELF
>TRBV5-5|.|TRBJ1-2
ASSLWGRRPNYGYT
>TRBV12-3/TRBV12-4|TRBD1|TRBJ2-2
ASSTGTEGKLF
>TRBV5-1|TRBD2|TRBJ2-1
ASSTGRLAGGVNEQF
>TRBV4-2|.|TRBJ2-3
ASSQRLANSTDTQY
>TRBV6-5|.|TRBJ1-1
ASRGASYTEAF
>TRBV15|.|TRBJ1-5
ATSGNSNQPQH
>TRBV18|TRBD1|TRBJ1-1
ASSPGQGDSEAF
>TRBV4-2|TRBD1|TRBJ1-2
ASSQGGQSLGGYT
>TRBV12-3/TRBV12-4|TRBD1|TRBJ2-6
ASRRQGTPGANVLT
>TRBV6-1|.|TRBJ2-6
ASFHTGFSGANVLT
>TRBV10-3|TRBD1|TRBJ1-1
AISDVAGGTEAF
>TRBV7-2|TRBD2|TRBJ2-5
ASSFLAGGRETQY
>TRBV20-1|.|TRBJ2-3
SADDMDRTDTQY
>TRBV6-6|.|TRBJ2-7
ASSYSGGPSPYEQY
>TRBV19|.|TRBJ2-3
ASSAMTGTTDTQY
>TRBV12-5|TRBD1|TRBJ1-6
ASAPGQGYSPLH
>TRBV4-1|.|TRBJ2-2
ASSHSKGDTGELF
>TRBV4-3|TRBD2|TRBJ2-3
ASSQARGEYTQY
>TRBV29-1|TRBD1|TRBJ1-2
SVVDRRSPNYGYT
>TRBV20-1|TRBD1|TRBJ2-2
SASDRGFNTGELF
>TRBV19|.|TRBJ2-3
ASSIDIQRTASTDTQY
>TRBV4-2|TRBD2|TRBJ2-3
ASSQEVLAGRTDTQY
>TRBV20-1|.|TRBJ1-2
SARDWTANYGYT
>TRBV20-1|.|TRBJ1-1
SAPQAMNTEAF